This TCR beta chain was found in a study of regulatory T cells in long-lasting Graves disease. Findings and limits, study-wide: Owing to a sample size that was small, accuracy may have been reduced. Whereas new patients shared 900 to 1,000 public clonotypes, persistent patients shared more, at about 3,000. Persistent disease samples used TRBV28, TRBJ1-2 and TRBJ2-5 preferentially.

Indicated time point: persistent/refractory GD, antithyroid drugs over 5 years with positive TRAb. RNA isolated from PBMCs was used to make the TCR library. Sequencing libraries for TCR beta were prepared with iRepertoire HTBI primers and Arm-PCR of CDR3 regions. TCRdb independently ran MiXCR on the multiplex PCR reads; one entry per CDR3 protein. The sample lists 400,000 to 500,000 distinct CDR3 sequences, about 20% seen once, with about an eighth in the top ten. V was trimmed by 7 bases and J by 3 bases, leaving 19 bases between them. Germline V gene sequence: CDR1 SGHAT, CDR2 FQNNGV. The CDR3 has 16 residues. As regards this clonotype: What it binds is not known. A clone one base away is much larger, so this may be a read error. Since no conserved phenylalanine or tryptophan closes the CDR3, a read error is the likely cause.

The gene calls are TRBV11-2 and TRBJ1-5, with unresolved D. Sequencing was performed on peripheral blood mononuclear cells (PBMCs), taken when the disease was refractory, from a patient treated with antithyroid drugs. The TCR sequence derives from a female donor with Graves disease. CDR3 nucleotide sequence: TGTGCCAGCACCCAGGTTGAGGGCAGCCCCAATCAGCCCCAGCATCTT. It codes for CASTQVEGSPNQPQHL.